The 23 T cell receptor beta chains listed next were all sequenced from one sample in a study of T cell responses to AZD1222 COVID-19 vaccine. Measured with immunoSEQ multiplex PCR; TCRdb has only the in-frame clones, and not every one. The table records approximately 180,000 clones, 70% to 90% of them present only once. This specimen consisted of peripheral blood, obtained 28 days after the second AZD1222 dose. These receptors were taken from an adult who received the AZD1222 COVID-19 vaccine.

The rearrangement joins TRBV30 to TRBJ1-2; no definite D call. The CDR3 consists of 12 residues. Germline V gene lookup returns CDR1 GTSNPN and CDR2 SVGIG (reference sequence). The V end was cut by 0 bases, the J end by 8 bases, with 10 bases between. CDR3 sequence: CAWSVLEWGYTF. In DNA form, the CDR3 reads TGTGCCTGGAGTGTACTTGAGTGGGGCTACACCTTC.

CDR3 sequence reads: CASSERPNSYEQYF. The CDR3 coding sequence is TGTGCCAGCAGTGAACGACCGAACTCCTACGAGCAGTACTTC. This chain uses TRBV2 with TRBJ2-7; D remains ambiguous. Trimming stripped 2 bases from V and 0 bases from J, with 8 bases between. Germline CDR1 and CDR2: SNHLY and FYNNEI. This CDR3 has 14 amino acids.

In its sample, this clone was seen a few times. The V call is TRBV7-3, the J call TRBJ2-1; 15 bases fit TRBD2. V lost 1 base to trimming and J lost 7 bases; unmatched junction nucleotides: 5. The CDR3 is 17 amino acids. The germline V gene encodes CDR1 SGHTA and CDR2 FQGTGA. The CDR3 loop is CASSLRAGTSGRNEQFF. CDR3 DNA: TGTGCCAGCAGCTTAAGAGCCGGGACTAGCGGGAGGAATGAGCAGTTCTTC. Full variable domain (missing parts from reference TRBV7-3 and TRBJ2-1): GAGVSQTPSNKVTEKGKYVELRCDPISGHTALYWYRQSLGQGPEFLIYFQGTGAADDSGLPNDRFFAVRPEGSVSTLKIQRTERGDSAVYLCASSLRAGTSGRNEQFFGPGTRLTVL.

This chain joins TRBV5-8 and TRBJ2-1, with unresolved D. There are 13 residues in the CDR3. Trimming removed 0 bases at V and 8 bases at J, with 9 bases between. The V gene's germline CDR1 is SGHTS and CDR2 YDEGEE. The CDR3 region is CASSLGPGDEQFF. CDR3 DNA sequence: TGTGCCAGCAGCTTGGGGCCTGGCGATGAGCAGTTCTTC.

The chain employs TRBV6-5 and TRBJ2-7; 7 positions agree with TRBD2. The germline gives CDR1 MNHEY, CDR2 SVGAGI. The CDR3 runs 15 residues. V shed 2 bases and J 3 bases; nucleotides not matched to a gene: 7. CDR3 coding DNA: TGTGCCAGCAGTTACGGGGGAGGGGTGCGCTACGAGCAGTACTTC. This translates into CASSYGGGVRYEQYF.

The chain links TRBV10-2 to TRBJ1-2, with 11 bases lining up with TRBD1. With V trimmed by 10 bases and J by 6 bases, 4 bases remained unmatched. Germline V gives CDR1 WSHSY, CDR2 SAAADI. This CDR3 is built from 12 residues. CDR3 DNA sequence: TGCGCCACTGGACAGGGGGCGGATGGCTACACCTTC. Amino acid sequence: CATGQGADGYTF.

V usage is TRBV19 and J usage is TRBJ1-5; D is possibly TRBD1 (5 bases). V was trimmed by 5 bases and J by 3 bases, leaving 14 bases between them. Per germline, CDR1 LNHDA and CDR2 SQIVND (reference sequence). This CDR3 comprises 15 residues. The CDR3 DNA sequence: TGTGCCAGTAGTGTAGTGGGGGAGTCCAATCAGCCCCAGCATTTT. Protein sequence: CASSVVGESNQPQHF.

The CDR3 protein is CASSEDGDSNQPQHF. The CDR3, as DNA: TGTGCCAGCAGCGAGGATGGGGACAGCAATCAGCCCCAGCATTTT. The chain combines TRBV5-5 with TRBJ1-5; possibly TRBD1 for D (5 bases). Trimming cost V 4 bases and J 1 base, with 12 bases left between them. This CDR3 is built from 15 residues. CDR1 is SGHKS and CDR2 is YYEKEE in the germline V gene (reference sequence).

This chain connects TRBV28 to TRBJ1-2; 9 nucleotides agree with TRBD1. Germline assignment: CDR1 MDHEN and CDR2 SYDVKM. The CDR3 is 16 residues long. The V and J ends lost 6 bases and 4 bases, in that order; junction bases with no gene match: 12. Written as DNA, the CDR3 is TGTGCCAGCAGCCCTGGGACAGGGCTCTCTTCCTATGGCTACACCTTC. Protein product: CASSPGTGLSSYGYTF.

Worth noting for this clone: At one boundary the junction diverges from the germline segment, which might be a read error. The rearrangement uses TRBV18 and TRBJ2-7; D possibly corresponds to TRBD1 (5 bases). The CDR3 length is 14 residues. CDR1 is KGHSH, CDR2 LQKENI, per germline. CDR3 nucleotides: TGTGCCAGCTCATCACCCCAGGGATCCTACGAGCAGTACTTC. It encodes CASSSPQGSYEQYF.

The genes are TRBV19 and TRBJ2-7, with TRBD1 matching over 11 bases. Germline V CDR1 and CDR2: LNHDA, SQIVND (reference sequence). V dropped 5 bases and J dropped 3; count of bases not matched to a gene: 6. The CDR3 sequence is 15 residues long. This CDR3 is CASSPRTGGGYEQYF. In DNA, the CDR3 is TGTGCCAGTAGTCCCCGGACAGGGGGCGGCTACGAGCAGTACTTC.

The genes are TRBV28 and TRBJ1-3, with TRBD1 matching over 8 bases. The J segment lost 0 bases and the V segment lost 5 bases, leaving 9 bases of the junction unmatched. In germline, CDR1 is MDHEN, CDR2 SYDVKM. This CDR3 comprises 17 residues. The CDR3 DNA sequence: TGTGCCAGCAGTAGTAACAGGGACAGGTTCTCTGGAAACACCATATATTTT. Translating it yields CASSSNRDRFSGNTIYF.

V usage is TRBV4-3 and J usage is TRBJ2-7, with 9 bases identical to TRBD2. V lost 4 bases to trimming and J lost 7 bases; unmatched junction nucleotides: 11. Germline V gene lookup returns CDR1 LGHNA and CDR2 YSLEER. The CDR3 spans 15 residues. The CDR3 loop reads CASSPGLAGAREQYF. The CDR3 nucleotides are TGCGCCAGCAGCCCCGGATTAGCGGGAGCCCGGGAGCAGTACTTC.

The CDR3 DNA follows: TGTGCCAGCAGCCACCGAGGACTAGCGGGATTTCGAGAGACCCAGTACTTC. This sequence encodes CASSHRGLAGFRETQYF. The chain joins TRBV7-2 to TRBJ2-5; 12 bases line up with TRBD2. The junction had 11 bases not matched to a gene; V was cut back by 5 bases and J by 4 bases. This CDR3 has 17 amino acids. CDR1 SGHTA and CDR2 FQGNSA come from the germline V gene.

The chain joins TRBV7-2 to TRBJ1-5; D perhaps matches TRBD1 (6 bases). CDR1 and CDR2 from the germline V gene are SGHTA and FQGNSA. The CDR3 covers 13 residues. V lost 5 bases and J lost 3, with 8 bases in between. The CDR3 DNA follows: TGTGCCAGCAGCCGGGACACCAATCAGCCCCAGCATTTT. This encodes CASSRDTNQPQHF. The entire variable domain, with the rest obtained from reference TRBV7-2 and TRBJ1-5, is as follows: GAGVSQSPSNKVTEKGKDVELRCDPISGHTALYWYRQSLGQGLEFLIYFQGNSAPDKSGLPSDRFSAERTGGSVSTLTIQRTQQEDSAVYLCASSRDTNQPQHFGDGTRLSIL.

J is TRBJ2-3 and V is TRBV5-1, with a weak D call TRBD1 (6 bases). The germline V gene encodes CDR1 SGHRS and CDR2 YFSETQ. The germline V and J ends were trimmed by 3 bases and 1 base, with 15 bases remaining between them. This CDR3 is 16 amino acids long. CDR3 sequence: CASSSQGSKGTDTQYF. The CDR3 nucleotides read TGCGCCAGCAGCTCCCAGGGGTCTAAGGGCACAGATACGCAGTATTTT.

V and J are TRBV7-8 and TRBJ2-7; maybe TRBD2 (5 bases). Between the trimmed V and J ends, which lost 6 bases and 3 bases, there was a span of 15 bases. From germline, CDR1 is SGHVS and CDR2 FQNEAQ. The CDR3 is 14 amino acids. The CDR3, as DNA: TGTGCCAGCAGTAAAGCGGACCGGGGCTACGAGCAGTACTTC. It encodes CASSKADRGYEQYF.

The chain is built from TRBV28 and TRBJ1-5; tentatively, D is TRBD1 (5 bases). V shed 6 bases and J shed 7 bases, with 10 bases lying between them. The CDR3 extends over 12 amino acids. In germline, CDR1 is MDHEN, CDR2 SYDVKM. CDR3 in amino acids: CASSRGDQPQHF. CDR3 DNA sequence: TGTGCCAGCAGCCGGGGGGACCAGCCCCAGCATTTT.

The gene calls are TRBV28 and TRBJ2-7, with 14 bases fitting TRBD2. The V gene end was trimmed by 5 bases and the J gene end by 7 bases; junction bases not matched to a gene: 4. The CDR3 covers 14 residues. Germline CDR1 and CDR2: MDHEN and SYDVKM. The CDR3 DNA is TGTGCCAGCAGTCCCGGGACTAGCGGGAGAGAGCAGTACTTC. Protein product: CASSPGTSGREQYF.

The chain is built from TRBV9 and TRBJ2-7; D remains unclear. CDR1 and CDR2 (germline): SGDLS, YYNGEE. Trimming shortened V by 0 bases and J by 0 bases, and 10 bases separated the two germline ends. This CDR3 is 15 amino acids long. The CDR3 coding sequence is TGTGCCAGCAGCGTAGAAGGATTAAGCTCCTACGAGCAGTACTTC. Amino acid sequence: CASSVEGLSSYEQYF.

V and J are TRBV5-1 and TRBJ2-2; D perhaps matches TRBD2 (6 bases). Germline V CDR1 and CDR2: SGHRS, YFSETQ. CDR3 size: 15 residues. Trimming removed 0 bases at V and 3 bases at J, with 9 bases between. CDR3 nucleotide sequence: TGCGCCAGCAGCTTGGGGAGGGAGGACACCGGGGAGCTGTTTTTT. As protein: CASSLGREDTGELFF.

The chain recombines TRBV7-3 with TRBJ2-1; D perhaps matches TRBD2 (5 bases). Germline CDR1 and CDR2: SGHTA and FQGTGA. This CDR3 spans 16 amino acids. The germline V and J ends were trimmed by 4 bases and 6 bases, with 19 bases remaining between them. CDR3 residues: CASSSLVGRAGNEQFF. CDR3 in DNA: TGTGCCAGCAGCTCCTTAGTGGGAAGGGCGGGCAATGAGCAGTTCTTC.

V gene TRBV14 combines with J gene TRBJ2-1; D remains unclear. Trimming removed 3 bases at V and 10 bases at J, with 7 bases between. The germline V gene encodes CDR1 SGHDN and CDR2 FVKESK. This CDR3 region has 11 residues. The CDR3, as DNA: TGTGCCAGCAGCCAGATCAGGGAGCAGTTCTTC. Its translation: CASSQIREQFF.